The clone carrying this TCR beta chain appeared many times. The entry originates in a study of T cells in Graves' hyperthyroidism and ophthalmopathy. There are 14 residues in the CDR3. CDR1 and CDR2 (germline): SGHVS, FQNEAQ. Trimming pared 4 bases from V and 2 bases from J, leaving 11 bases between. The study excluded patients with uncontrolled infection, other autoimmune disease, pregnancy or lactation. TCR beta CDR3 sequences were amplified from RNA transcripts. Researchers ran a first-round RT-PCR on the TCR CDR3 using the HTBI primer set. TCRdb used MiXCR to reprocess the multiplex PCR reads, holding one entry per CDR3 protein. Of about 260,000 distinct CDR3 sequences in the sample, 16% were seen once.

The chain uses TRBV7-8 and TRBJ1-2, with D maybe TRBD1 (5 bases). The sequenced material came from blood. The TCR sequence derives from a woman between 18 and 30 years old with Graves' ophthalmopathy. CDR3 in amino acids: CASSSRGGNYGYTF. DNA for the CDR3: TGTGCCAGCAGCTCCCGCGGGGGAAACTATGGCTACACCTTC.